One and the same sample provided the 5 T cell receptor beta chains below, sequenced in a study of cytomegalovirus exposure and HLA in healthy donors. Sequenced by immunoSEQ multiplex PCR; TCRdb stores in-frame clones only, minus some. The sample comprises about 140,000 clones, about nine tenths of which are singletons, and approximately 3% rests with the top ten. What was sequenced was PBMCs. All receptors derive from a young man in good health and CMV-seronegative.

This clone was seen only once. The CDR3 is CASSPRQGSIEKTQYF. In nucleotides, the CDR3 is TGTGCCAGCAGCCCGAGACAGGGAAGTATCGAAAAGACCCAGTACTTC. The V gene is TRBV14, the J gene TRBJ2-5; the match to TRBD1 covers 7 bases. Trimming at V came to 4 bases and at J to 6 bases, leaving 14 bases not matched to a gene. Germline V gene sequence: CDR1 SGHDN, CDR2 FVKESK. This CDR3 region has 16 residues.

The chain employs TRBV7-2 and TRBJ2-1; the match to TRBD2 covers 12 bases. J lost 7 bases, V lost 5 bases, and 12 bases had no gene match. The CDR3 extends over 17 amino acids. The germline V gene has CDR1 SGHTA and CDR2 FQGNSA. The CDR3 loop is CASSLRLAGEVSNEQFF. The CDR3 coding sequence is TGTGCCAGCAGCCTAAGACTAGCGGGAGAGGTCAGTAATGAGCAGTTCTTC. Combining the CDR3 with reference TRBV7-2 and TRBJ2-1 gives the whole variable domain GAGVSQSPSNKVTEKGKDVELRCDPISGHTALYWYRQSLGQGLEFLIYFQGNSAPDKSGLPSDRFSAERTGGSVSTLTIQRTQQEDSAVYLCASSLRLAGEVSNEQFFGPGTRLTVL.

The chain is built from TRBV19 and TRBJ1-5, with D possibly TRBD1 on 6 matching bases. The V end lost 11 bases, the J end lost 3 bases, and 11 bases lay between the germline ends. The CDR3 covers 12 residues. The V gene's germline CDR1 is LNHDA and CDR2 SQIVND (reference sequence). As DNA, the CDR3 is TGTGCCGGGGGGGCGCACAATCAGCCCCAGCATTTT. It specifies CAGGAHNQPQHF.

The V call is TRBV5-1, the J call TRBJ1-1, with D possibly being TRBD1 (5 bases). CDR1 and CDR2 (germline): SGHRS, YFSETQ. V lost 5 bases to trimming and J lost 1 base, with 15 bases between them. The CDR3 loop spans 15 amino acids. The CDR3 spells CASSDGDRKNTEAFF. CDR3 nucleotides: TGCGCCAGCAGTGATGGCGACAGAAAGAACACTGAAGCTTTCTTT. Using reference TRBV5-1 and TRBJ1-1 for the parts outside the CDR3, the full variable domain is KAGVTQTPRYLIKTRGQQVTLSCSPISGHRSVSWYQQTPGQGLQFLFEYFSETQRNKGNFPGRFSGRQFSNSRSEMNVSTLELGDSALYLCASSDGDRKNTEAFFGQGTRLTVV.

The chain combines TRBV13 with TRBJ2-3; perhaps TRBD2 as D (6 bases). V was trimmed by 6 bases and J by 4 bases, leaving 14 bases between them. CDR1 and CDR2 from the germline V gene are PRHDT and FYEKMQ (reference sequence). This CDR3 is built from 14 residues. The CDR3 bases are TGTGCCAGCAGTGGGAGGAGGGGAGCAGATACGCAGTATTTT. Protein sequence: CASSGRRGADTQYF.